These 21 T cell receptor beta chains share one sample of origin, sequenced in a study of blood T cell repertoires in COVID-19. Measured with immunoSEQ multiplex PCR; TCRdb has only the in-frame clones, and not every one. The data show approximately 200,000 clones, around four fifths seen once. The sequenced sample was peripheral blood. Source of these receptors: a woman aged 80 or over with COVID-19, enrolled during active disease.

The rearrangement joins TRBV11-2 to TRBJ2-1; TRBD2 might be the D (7 bases). V was shortened by 3 bases and J by 0 bases, with 9 bases between the two germline ends. The CDR3 is 15 residues long. The germline V gene encodes CDR1 SGHAT and CDR2 FQNNGV. CDR3 in amino acids: CASSLRGLSYNEQFF. DNA for the CDR3: TGTGCCAGCAGCTTGCGGGGGCTCTCCTACAATGAGCAGTTCTTC.

J is TRBJ2-2 and V is TRBV5-1; D is possibly TRBD1 (6 bases). Trimming took off 7 bases at V and 4 bases at J, with 14 bases between the two ends. The CDR3 spans 14 residues. CDR1 and CDR2 from the germline V gene are SGHRS and YFSETQ. This chain's CDR3 is CASGNTGSTGELFF. The CDR3 region has the DNA TGCGCCAGCGGTAATACAGGGAGCACCGGGGAGCTGTTTTTT.

This chain joins TRBV5-4 and TRBJ2-3, with 12 bases lining up with TRBD2. The ends lost 4 bases at V and 5 bases at J; junction bases unmatched: 11. CDR1 and CDR2 from the germline V gene are SGHNT and YYREEE (reference sequence). The length of the CDR3 is 17 residues. CDR3 residues: CASSHLLAGGPGDTQYF. The CDR3 nucleotides are TGTGCCAGCAGCCACCTCCTAGCGGGGGGGCCGGGAGATACGCAGTATTTT.

This clone was counted only a few times. The V and J genes are TRBV27 and TRBJ1-5; possibly TRBD1 for D (5 bases). Trimming removed 5 bases at V and 4 bases at J, with 9 bases between. CDR1 MNHEY and CDR2 SMNVEV come from the germline V gene (reference sequence). The CDR3 contains 13 residues. CDR3: CASSQTANQPQHF. In DNA form, the CDR3 reads TGTGCCAGCAGTCAGACAGCTAATCAGCCCCAGCATTTT.

This rearrangement joins TRBV19 to TRBJ2-3, with 11 bases aligning to TRBD2. CDR1 is LNHDA and CDR2 is SQIVND in the germline V gene (reference sequence). The V segment lost 3 bases and the J segment 3 bases; nucleotides outside the gene matches: 5. This CDR3 contains 16 residues. CDR3 in amino acids: CASSISGGAKTDTQYF. Written as DNA, the CDR3 is TGTGCCAGTAGTATTAGCGGGGGGGCGAAAACAGATACGCAGTATTTT.

This sequence joins TRBV6-2 or TRBV6-3 and TRBJ2-3; D uncertain. Germline V CDR1 and CDR2: MNHEY, SVGEGT. Trimming removed 0 bases at V and 0 bases at J, with 4 bases between. This CDR3 has 14 residues. The CDR3 region is CASSYSRSTDTQYF. The CDR3, as DNA: TGTGCCAGCAGTTACTCCAGGAGCACAGATACGCAGTATTTT.

Turning to this clone: Other nucleotide sequences from this sample produce the same CDR3. The rearrangement joins TRBV5-1 to TRBJ1-1; no definite D call. This CDR3 contains 13 residues. The V gene's germline CDR1 is SGHRS and CDR2 YFSETQ. Trimming stripped 2 bases from V and 2 bases from J, with 7 bases between. The CDR3 DNA reads as TGCGCCAGCAGCTTCGGGGAAAACACTGAAGCTTTCTTT. Its protein product is CASSFGENTEAFF.

The V and J genes are TRBV11-3 and TRBJ1-1; D unresolved. The germline CDR1 and CDR2 sequences are SGHNT and YENEEA. V shed 5 bases and J shed 3 bases, with 10 bases lying between them. The CDR3 consists of 13 residues. The CDR3 bases are TGTGCCAGCAGCGTTAGCCGGGACACTGAAGCTTTCTTT. Encoded protein: CASSVSRDTEAFF. Full variable domain (missing parts from reference TRBV11-3 and TRBJ1-1): EAGVVQSPRYKIIEKKQPVAFWCNPISGHNTLYWYLQNLGQGPELLIRYENEEAVDDSQLPKDRFSAERLKGVDSTLKIQPAELGDSAVYLCASSVSRDTEAFFGQGTRLTVV.

The rearrangement uses TRBV19 and TRBJ1-4; 9 bases line up with TRBD1. The V and J ends lost 6 bases and 0 bases, in that order; junction bases with no gene match: 5. The germline gives CDR1 LNHDA, CDR2 SQIVND (reference sequence). This CDR3 spans 16 amino acids. CDR3 protein: CASREDRGTTNEKLFF. CDR3 in DNA: TGTGCCAGTAGGGAGGACAGGGGAACAACTAATGAAAAACTGTTTTTT.

The chain recombines TRBV3-1 (or the pseudogene TRBV3-2) with TRBJ1-1, with a tentative D call TRBD1 (5 bases). This CDR3 contains 14 residues. With 5 bases removed from V and 1 base from J, the gap between germline ends came to 11 bases. CDR1 is LGHDT and CDR2 is YNNKEL in the germline V gene (reference sequence). The CDR3 protein is CASSSGHSNTEAFF. In nucleotides, the CDR3 is TGTGCCAGCAGCTCTGGACATTCGAACACTGAAGCTTTCTTT.

This clone was recorded a few times. The chain has TRBV5-6 and TRBJ2-3, with 7 bases lining up with TRBD1. Germline V gene sequence: CDR1 SGHDT, CDR2 YYEEEE. The CDR3 runs 15 residues. Trimming took 7 bases from V and 0 from J; bases not matched to a gene: 8. Here the CDR3 DNA reads TGTGCCAGCTCCGACAGGGCGGCGAGCACAGATACGCAGTATTTT. It is translated as CASSDRAASTDTQYF.

On this clone itself: Its ends do not fully match the called genes, so a read error is possible. The chain recombines TRBV7-9 with TRBJ2-4; TRBD1 matches at 9 bases. The CDR3 spans 14 residues. The germline CDR1 and CDR2 sequences are SEHNR and FQNEAQ (reference sequence). This CDR3 is CASSLGGQGDIQYF. The DNA of the CDR3 is TGTGCCAGTAGCTTAGGGGGACAGGGTGACATTCAGTACTTC.

The chain is built from TRBV6-5 and TRBJ2-2, with D unclear. Trimming removed 7 bases at V and 0 bases at J, with 12 bases between. The CDR3 has 15 amino acids. Germline V lookup: CDR1 MNHEY, CDR2 SVGAGI. CDR3 nucleotide sequence: TGTGCCAGCAATCCCTACCGAGCGAACACCGGGGAGCTGTTTTTT. As protein: CASNPYRANTGELFF.

This rearrangement joins TRBV7-8 to TRBJ1-1; D is perhaps TRBD1 (6 bases). Looked up from germline, CDR1 is SGHVS and CDR2 is FQNEAQ. Trimming took 7 bases from V and 3 from J, leaving 12 bases between them. CDR3 length: 13 amino acids. For the CDR3, the DNA is TGTGCCAGCAAGAGGGACACCCACACTGAAGCTTTCTTT. It codes for CASKRDTHTEAFF.

This clone showed up just once. V and J are TRBV19 and TRBJ2-2; 8 bases align to TRBD2. Losses at the gene ends were 4 bases for V and 3 bases for J; bases not matched to a gene: 7. Germline CDR1 LNHDA, CDR2 SQIVND (reference sequence). This CDR3 region has 16 residues. CDR3 sequence reads: CASSKERGGHTGELFF. CDR3 nucleotide sequence: TGTGCCAGTAGTAAAGAACGGGGGGGTCACACCGGGGAGCTGTTTTTT.

The chain uses TRBV2 and TRBJ1-2, with 8 bases that match TRBD1. J gave up 8 bases and V 8 bases, and 7 bases lay outside the gene matches. From germline, CDR1 is SNHLY and CDR2 FYNNEI. There are 12 residues in the CDR3. As DNA, the CDR3 is TGTGCCAGCCTGGCAGGGGGCAGGGGCTACACCTTC. Translation: CASLAGGRGYTF.

The V and J genes are TRBV6-5 and TRBJ1-2; D is unclear. CDR3 size: 15 residues. The germline V and J ends were trimmed by 5 bases and 2 bases, with 15 bases remaining between them. CDR1 MNHEY and CDR2 SVGAGI come from the germline V gene. The CDR3 loop reads CASSTPGSANYGYTF. CDR3 bases: TGTGCCAGCAGTACTCCGGGGAGTGCGAACTATGGCTACACCTTC.

This clone was seen more than once but under ten times. The V call is TRBV3-1 (or the pseudogene TRBV3-2), the J call TRBJ1-6; 7 bases map to TRBD1. CDR1 and CDR2 (germline): LGHDT, YNNKEL (reference sequence). V was pared by 3 bases and J by 4 bases, with 3 bases of the junction left unmatched. This CDR3 contains 15 residues. CDR3: CASSQTGLYNSPLHF. The DNA of the CDR3 is TGTGCCAGCAGCCAGACAGGGTTATATAATTCACCCCTCCACTTT.

The genes are TRBV19 and TRBJ1-6; maybe TRBD1 (6 bases). The germline gives CDR1 LNHDA, CDR2 SQIVND (reference sequence). The CDR3 totals 15 residues. Trimming removed 5 bases at V and 7 bases at J, with 15 bases between. DNA for the CDR3: TGTGCCAGTAGTTCCGGGGGGCGATGGAATTCACCCCTCCACTTT. The encoded protein is CASSSGGRWNSPLHF. The full variable domain, rest sourced from reference TRBV19 and TRBJ1-6, is DGGITQSPKYLFRKEGQNVTLSCEQNLNHDAMYWYRQDPGQGLRLIYYSQIVNDFQKGDIAEGYSVSREKKESFPLTVTSAQKNPTAFYLCASSSGGRWNSPLHFGNGTRLTVT.

V usage is TRBV9 and J usage is TRBJ2-2, with 10 bases that match TRBD1. V was clipped by 1 base and J by 8 bases; unmatched bases: 8. This CDR3 contains 16 residues. The germline gives CDR1 SGDLS, CDR2 YYNGEE. CDR3: CASSVNSGTGVGELFF. CDR3 in DNA: TGTGCCAGCAGCGTAAATAGCGGGACAGGGGTAGGGGAGCTGTTTTTT.

The genes are TRBV29-1 and TRBJ2-1, with TRBD2 matching 11 bases. The J segment lost 8 bases and the V segment lost 3 bases, leaving 3 bases of the junction unmatched. Germline V gene lookup returns CDR1 SQVTM and CDR2 ANQGSEA. The length of the CDR3 is 13 residues. The CDR3 sequence: CSVDDSGGDEQFF. In nucleotides, the CDR3 is TGCAGCGTTGATGATAGCGGGGGGGATGAGCAGTTCTTC.